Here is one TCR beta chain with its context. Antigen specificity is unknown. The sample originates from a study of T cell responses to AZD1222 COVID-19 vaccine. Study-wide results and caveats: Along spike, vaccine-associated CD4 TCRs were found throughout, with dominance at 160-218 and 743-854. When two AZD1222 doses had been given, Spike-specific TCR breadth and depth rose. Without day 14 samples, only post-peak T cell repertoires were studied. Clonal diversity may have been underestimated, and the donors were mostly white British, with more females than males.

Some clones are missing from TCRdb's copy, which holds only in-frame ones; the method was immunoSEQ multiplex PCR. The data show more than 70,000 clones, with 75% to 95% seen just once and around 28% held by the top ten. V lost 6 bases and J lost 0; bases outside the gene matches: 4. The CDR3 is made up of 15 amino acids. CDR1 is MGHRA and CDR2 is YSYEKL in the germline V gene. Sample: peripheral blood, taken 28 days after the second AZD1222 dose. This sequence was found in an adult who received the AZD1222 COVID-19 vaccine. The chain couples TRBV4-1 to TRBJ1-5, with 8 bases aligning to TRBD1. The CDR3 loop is CASREQGDSNQPQHF. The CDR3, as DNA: TGCGCCAGCAGAGAACAGGGGGATAGCAATCAGCCCCAGCATTTT.